Presented here are 12 T cell receptor beta chains from one specimen sequenced in a study of OX40 agonist ivuxolimab in advanced cancers. The data were produced by immunoSEQ multiplex PCR, yet TCRdb's version contains in-frame clones alone and is incomplete. The data show tens of thousands of clones, around 86% seen once. Sequences were derived from CD4+ or CD8+ T cells sorted from blood, sampled in a trial of the OX40 agonist ivuxolimab. These receptors all stem from an adult with an advanced solid tumor such as melanoma, head and neck, liver or kidney cancer.

This chain joins TRBV5-6 and TRBJ2-1, with TRBD2 identical over 13 bases. The V segment lost 5 bases and the J segment 0 bases; nucleotides outside the gene matches: 11. Germline loops: CDR1 SGHDT, CDR2 YYEEEE. The CDR3 is 19 amino acids. CDR3 coding DNA: TGTGCCAGCAGACCCCGGACTAGCGGGGGTTTTCCCTCCTACAATGAGCAGTTCTTC. Encoded protein: CASRPRTSGGFPSYNEQFF.

Here the CDR3 DNA reads TGCGCCAGCAGCCAAGCTGACTTTCTTGGGGGGGTCTCCTACGAGCAGTACTTC. It codes for CASSQADFLGGVSYEQYF. This chain joins TRBV4-1 and TRBJ2-7; TRBD2 agrees at 7 bases. This CDR3 contains 18 residues. V lost 1 base to trimming and J lost 0 bases; unmatched junction nucleotides: 12. Germline V lookup: CDR1 MGHRA, CDR2 YSYEKL.

The rearrangement uses TRBV5-1 and TRBJ1-4; D uncertain. CDR1 and CDR2 (germline): SGHRS, YFSETQ. There are 16 residues in the CDR3. V was cut by 4 bases and J by 0 bases, with 13 bases left in between. CDR3 protein: CASSRSQVATNEKLFF. CDR3 nucleotides: TGCGCCAGCAGCCGGAGCCAGGTTGCAACTAATGAAAAACTGTTTTTT.

V usage is TRBV5-5 and J usage is TRBJ1-3; D perhaps matches TRBD1 (5 bases). This CDR3 contains 14 residues. Germline V gives CDR1 SGHKS, CDR2 YYEKEE (reference sequence). V was trimmed by 7 bases and J by 0 bases, leaving 11 bases between them. The DNA of the CDR3 is TGTGCCAGCCAGATAACAGGCTCTGGAAACACCATATATTTT. Protein sequence: CASQITGSGNTIYF.

The chain joins TRBV10-2 to TRBJ2-6, with D unresolved. V lost 5 bases, J lost 5 bases, and 22 bases lay in between. This CDR3 has 18 residues. The germline CDR1 and CDR2 sequences are WSHSY and SAAADI. Written as DNA, the CDR3 is TGCGCCAGCAGTAAGGCCACCACTTCTCAAAGTCGGGCCAACGTCCTGACTTTC. It is translated as CASSKATTSQSRANVLTF.

CDR3 coding DNA: TGTGCCAGCTCACCAAAAGCGGGGGGGCAGTTCAATGAGCAGTTCTTC. This encodes CASSPKAGGQFNEQFF. The genes are TRBV18 and TRBJ2-1; TRBD2 aligns across 10 bases. CDR3 size: 16 residues. The germline gives CDR1 KGHSH, CDR2 LQKENI. J was trimmed by 6 bases and V by 2 bases; bases with no gene match: 7.

This clone was counted a single time. V usage is TRBV5-1 and J usage is TRBJ1-3; D remains ambiguous. The CDR3 loop spans 13 amino acids. The germline gives CDR1 SGHRS, CDR2 YFSETQ. Trimming stripped 1 base from V and 4 bases from J, with 6 bases between. CDR3 sequence: CASSLTRGNTIYF. CDR3 in DNA: TGCGCCAGCAGCTTGACGAGGGGAAACACCATATATTTT.

This chain connects TRBV4-1 to TRBJ2-7, with 11 positions matching TRBD1. Germline values: CDR1 MGHRA, CDR2 YSYEKL. This CDR3 has 16 amino acids. V gave up 0 bases and J gave up 7 bases; unmatched junction bases: 8. CDR3 DNA sequence: TGCGCCAGCAGCCAAGATCGGGGGACAGGGGGGAAAGAGCAGTACTTC. Amino acid sequence: CASSQDRGTGGKEQYF.

The chain recombines TRBV5-1 with TRBJ1-2; the match to TRBD1 covers 12 bases. The V and J ends lost 5 bases and 6 bases, in that order; junction bases with no gene match: 14. CDR1 is SGHRS, CDR2 YFSETQ, per germline. The CDR3 has 17 residues. The CDR3 DNA reads as TGCGCCAGCAGGGCGGGACAGGGGGCCCAAAATGGAAATGGCTACACCTTC. It encodes CASRAGQGAQNGNGYTF.

The chain uses TRBV5-6 and TRBJ1-5, with TRBD1 matching over 7 bases. V shed 6 bases, J shed 2 bases, and the junction held 8 bases outside the gene matches. CDR3 length equals 15 residues. Germline V gives CDR1 SGHDT, CDR2 YYEEEE. CDR3 protein: CASTYRGGGNQPQHF. In DNA form, the CDR3 reads TGTGCCAGCACCTACAGGGGAGGTGGCAATCAGCCCCAGCATTTT.

This chain links TRBV5-1 with TRBJ1-2; the D is unclear. This CDR3 spans 14 amino acids. The V gene's germline CDR1 is SGHRS and CDR2 YFSETQ. Trimming stripped 2 bases from V and 7 bases from J, with 15 bases between. The CDR3 nucleotides read TGCGCCAGCAGCTTCGACGGCGGGTATGGTGGCTACACCTTC. Translating it yields CASSFDGGYGGYTF.

This clone was seen more than once but under ten times. This chain connects TRBV4-1 to TRBJ1-4, with D unclear. With 0 bases removed from V and 7 bases from J, the gap between germline ends came to 9 bases. Germline loops: CDR1 MGHRA, CDR2 YSYEKL. There are 14 residues in the CDR3. In DNA form, the CDR3 reads TGCGCCAGCAGCCAAGATCTGCGGGGTGAAAAACTGTTTTTT. Its protein product is CASSQDLRGEKLFF.